This T cell receptor beta chain came from a study of shared clonotypes between healthy human individuals (dated by TCRdb to the early 2020s). About the investigation overall: A few men and a couple of women, aged 18 to 49 years, made up the cohort. For each donor, CD4 naive and CD4 memory were each given three plates, CD8 naive was given two plates, and CD8 memory was given one plate. The study deeply sequenced blood TCR repertoires of several healthy adults to estimate repertoire size and the extent of clonotype sharing between individuals. To increase sequencing depth and limit assay-specific biases, TCR repertoire library preparation and sequencing were carried out by different laboratories using diverse techniques. Between about 0.85 and 10 billion PBMCs per donor were obtained by leukapheresis. Broader findings and caveats from the paper: Naive subsets generally had larger estimated clonotype richness than memory subsets did. Sampling was restricted to blood, and TCR repertoires in tissues likely differ from the TCR repertoires found in blood. Pairwise subsampling indicated that sequencing depth was expected to affect the degree of clonotype sharing among donors. Rarefaction of sorted-subset datasets indicated incomplete sequencing despite the large sequencing depth. The genetic and exposure-history diversity represented was limited by the small number of donors. Clonotypes shared by all four sorted-subset donors showed higher generation probabilities than non-shared clonotypes. When four donors were compared, the shared fraction of clonotypes was about 5.4% for naive CD4, 3.5% to 4% for naive CD8, 2% to 2.5% for memory CD4, and 0.4% for memory CD8.

Healthy HIV-negative adults with no recently reported acute infections or vaccinations were included as donors. Every donor was a Caucasian adult living in Nashville, Tennessee, USA. CD4+ T cells were enriched by magnetic negative selection; naive cells were then positively selected on CD45RA, and the negative fraction formed the memory subset. Blood was obtained by leukapheresis, after which PBMCs were separated by Ficoll-Histopaque density gradient centrifugation and cryopreserved in liquid nitrogen vapor phase. Analytical flow cytometry was used to check the purity and quantity of each magnetically sorted T cell population. Each sorted fraction had its genomic DNA isolated and then quantified by UV absorbance on a Nanodrop 2000c. From a lookup of the germline V gene (reference sequence), CDR1 and CDR2 are GTSNPN and SVGIG. Clipping removes 4 bases from V and 8 bases from J, with 6 as the unmatched junction base count. Its CDR3 holds 13 amino acids, cysteine through phenylalanine. The CDR3 DNA has 39 bases and is translated from base 1.

Using the deep immunoSEQ assay, TCR CDR3 regions were amplified from genomic DNA by multiplex PCR. Genomic DNA extracted from each cell subset was distributed evenly over all wells of several immunoSEQ 96-well plates, and each plate served as one replicate. Each replicate PCR for sorted subsets received roughly 200 ng genomic DNA, equal to 30,000 or so T cell genomes. Purified libraries were measured with a Qubit 3.0 fluorometer, size-checked on a Bioanalyzer 2100, and measured again with the KAPA Library Quantification kit. Every immunoSEQ 96-well plate was sequenced on a separate single-read 150-cycle Illumina NextSeq 550 flow cell. Per the original workflow: Because the immunoSEQ output held only junctional sequences and lacked quality scores, the filtering could not match the filtering applied to full-length reads. To assign V/J genes and CDR3, sequences were annotated using PyIR, a Python wrapper for IgBLAST v1.9, with IMGT germline references. Reads were removed for weak V/J assignments (E-value above 1e-6), missing CDR3, stop codons, out-of-frame junctions, or ambiguous translated residues. V3J clonotypes were defined as sequences sharing an identical inferred V gene, J gene, and CDR3 amino acid sequence. Percentage overlap between repertoires was calculated by dividing the number of shared unique clonotypes by the size of the smaller repertoire. RTK rarefaction, the Chao1 estimator, and Recon v2.1 estimates of unobserved clonotypes were used to assess repertoire richness. Generation probabilities were computed with OLGA for all TCRbeta clonotypes obtained by the gDNA method from several donors. Here the immuneACCESS table is served through TCRdb, limited to in-frame sequences with V and J called. Missing clones are a known gap in these copies; in checked studies unresolved V genes cover under half, and the rest lacks a known reason. D and trimming come from the DNA, and the V and J calls and clone size come from that table. Counted in this sample were 2,500,000 or so clones; approximately 93% of them appeared once. Roughly 0.36% of the sample goes to the ten largest clones.

A note on this clone: Its specific antigen is unknown. It has no much larger one-base neighbor in the sample; base qualities were not kept.

Sequenced material: naive CD4+ T cells from PBMCs. The cell subset or site label on this specimen signifies: CD45RA+ positively selected. The sequence came from a young man in good health. Some clones in this sample may be carry-over from other donors' samples. This receptor chain uses TRBV30 and TRBJ1-4, with 8 junctional bases fitting TRBD1. Here the CDR3 is given as CAWTGGLGEKLFF. The bases are TGTGCCTGGACAGGGGGCTTGGGCGAAAAACTGTTTTTT.